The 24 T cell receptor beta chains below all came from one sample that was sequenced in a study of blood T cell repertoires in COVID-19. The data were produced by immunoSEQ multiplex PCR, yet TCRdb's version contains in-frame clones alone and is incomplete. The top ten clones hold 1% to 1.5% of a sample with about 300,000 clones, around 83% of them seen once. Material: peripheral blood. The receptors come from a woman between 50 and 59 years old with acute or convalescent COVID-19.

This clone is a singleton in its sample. The CDR3 DNA follows: TGTGCCAGCAGCTTAGCGCAAGGGGGTAAGGCAGATACGCAGTATTTT. It yields the protein CASSLAQGGKADTQYF. The chain carries TRBV7-9 and TRBJ2-3; maybe TRBD1 (6 bases). V was clipped by 0 bases and J by 4 bases, with 14 bases between them. This CDR3 has 16 residues. The germline V gene has CDR1 SEHNR and CDR2 FQNEAQ (reference sequence).

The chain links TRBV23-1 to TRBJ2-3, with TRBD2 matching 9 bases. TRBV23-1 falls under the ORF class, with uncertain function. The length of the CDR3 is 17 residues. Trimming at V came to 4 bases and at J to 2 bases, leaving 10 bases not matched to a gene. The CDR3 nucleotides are TGCGCCAGCAGTCCTTTGTGTAGCGGGGGAACCACAGATACGCAGTATTTT. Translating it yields CASSPLCSGGTTDTQYF.

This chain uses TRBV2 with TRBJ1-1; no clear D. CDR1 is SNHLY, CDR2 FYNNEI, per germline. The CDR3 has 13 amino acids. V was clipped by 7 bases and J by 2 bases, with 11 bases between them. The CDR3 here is CASNKDYNTEAFF. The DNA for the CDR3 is TGTGCCAGCAACAAGGACTACAACACTGAAGCTTTCTTT.

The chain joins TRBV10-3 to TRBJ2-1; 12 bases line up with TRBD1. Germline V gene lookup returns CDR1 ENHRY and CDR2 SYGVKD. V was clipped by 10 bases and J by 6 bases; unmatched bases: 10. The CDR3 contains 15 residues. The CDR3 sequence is CATWVGDRGPNEQFF. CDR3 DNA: TGTGCCACCTGGGTTGGGGACAGGGGGCCCAATGAGCAGTTCTTC.

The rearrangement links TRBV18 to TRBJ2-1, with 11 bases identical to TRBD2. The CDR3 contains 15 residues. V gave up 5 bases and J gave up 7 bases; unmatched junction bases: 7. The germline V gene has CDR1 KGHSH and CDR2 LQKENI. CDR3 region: CASSIAGGPENEQFF. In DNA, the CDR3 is TGTGCCAGCTCAATAGCGGGAGGGCCGGAGAATGAGCAGTTCTTC.

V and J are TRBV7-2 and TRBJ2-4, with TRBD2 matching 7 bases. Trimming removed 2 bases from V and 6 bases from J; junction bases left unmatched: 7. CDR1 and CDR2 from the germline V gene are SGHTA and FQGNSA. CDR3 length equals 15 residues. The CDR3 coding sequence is TGTGCCAGCAGCTTATCCGGGAGGAGCGGAAACATTCAGTACTTC. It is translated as CASSLSGRSGNIQYF.

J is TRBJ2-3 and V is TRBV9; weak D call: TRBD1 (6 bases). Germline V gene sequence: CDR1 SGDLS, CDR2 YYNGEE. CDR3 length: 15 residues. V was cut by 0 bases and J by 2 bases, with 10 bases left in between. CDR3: CASSVGDTNTDTQYF. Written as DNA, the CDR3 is TGTGCCAGCAGCGTAGGGGACACAAACACAGATACGCAGTATTTT.

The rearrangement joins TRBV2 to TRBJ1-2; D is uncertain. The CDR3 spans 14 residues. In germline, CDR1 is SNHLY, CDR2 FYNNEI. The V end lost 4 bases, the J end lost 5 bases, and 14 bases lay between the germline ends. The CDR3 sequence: CASSVGGQLYGYTF. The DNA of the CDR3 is TGTGCCAGCAGTGTAGGTGGGCAGCTTTATGGCTACACCTTC.

The CDR3: CASSRAGVASYNEQFF. CDR3 sequence (DNA): TGTGCCAGCAGTAGGGCGGGAGTAGCTTCCTACAATGAGCAGTTCTTC. The chain carries TRBV6-2 or TRBV6-3 and TRBJ2-1; 7 bases fit TRBD2. V gave up 5 bases and J gave up 1 base; unmatched junction bases: 8. From germline, CDR1 is MNHEY and CDR2 SVGEGT. The CDR3 loop spans 16 amino acids.

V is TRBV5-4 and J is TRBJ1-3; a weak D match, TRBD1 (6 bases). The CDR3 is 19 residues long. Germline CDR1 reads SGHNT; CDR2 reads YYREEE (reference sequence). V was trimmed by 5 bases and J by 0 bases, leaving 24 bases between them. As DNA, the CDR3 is TGTGCCAGCAGTAGGGGGGGTGGTGGGACTACGCTCTCTGGAAACACCATATATTTT. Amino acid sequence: CASSRGGGGTTLSGNTIYF.

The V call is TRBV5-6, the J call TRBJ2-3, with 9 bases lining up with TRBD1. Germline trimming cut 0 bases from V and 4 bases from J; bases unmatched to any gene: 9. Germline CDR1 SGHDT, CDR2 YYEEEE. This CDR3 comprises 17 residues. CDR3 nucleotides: TGTGCCAGCAGCTTGGAAGGGACAGGGAGGTTTGCAGATACGCAGTATTTT. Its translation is CASSLEGTGRFADTQYF.

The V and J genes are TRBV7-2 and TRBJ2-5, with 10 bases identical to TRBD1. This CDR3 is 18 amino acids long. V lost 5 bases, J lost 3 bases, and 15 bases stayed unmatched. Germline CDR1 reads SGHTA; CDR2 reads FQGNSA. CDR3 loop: CASSPRTGGRYREETQYF. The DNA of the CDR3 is TGTGCCAGCAGCCCTCGGACAGGGGGTCGTTATCGCGAAGAGACCCAGTACTTC.

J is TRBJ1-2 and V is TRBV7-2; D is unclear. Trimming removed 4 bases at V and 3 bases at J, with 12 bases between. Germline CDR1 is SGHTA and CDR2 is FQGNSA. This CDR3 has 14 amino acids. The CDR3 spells CASSSKIGDYGYTF. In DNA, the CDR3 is TGTGCCAGCAGCTCGAAAATCGGTGACTATGGCTACACCTTC.

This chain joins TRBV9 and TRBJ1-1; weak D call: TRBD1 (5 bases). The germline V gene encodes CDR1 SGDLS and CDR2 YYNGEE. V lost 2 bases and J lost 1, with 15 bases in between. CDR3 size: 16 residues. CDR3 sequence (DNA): TGTGCCAGCAGCGTGACGGGGGGTTCCGGGAACACTGAAGCTTTCTTT. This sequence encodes CASSVTGGSGNTEAFF.

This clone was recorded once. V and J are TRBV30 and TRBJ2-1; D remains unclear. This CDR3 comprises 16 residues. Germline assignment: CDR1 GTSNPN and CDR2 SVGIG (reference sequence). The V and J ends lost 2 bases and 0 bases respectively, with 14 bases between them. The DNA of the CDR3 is TGTGCCTGGAGTATCTCCCGTAGCAGCTCCTACAATGAGCAGTTCTTC. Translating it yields CAWSISRSSSYNEQFF.

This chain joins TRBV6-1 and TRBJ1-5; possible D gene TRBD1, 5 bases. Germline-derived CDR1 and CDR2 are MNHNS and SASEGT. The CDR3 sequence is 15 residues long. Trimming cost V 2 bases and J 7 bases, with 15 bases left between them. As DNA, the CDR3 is TGTGCCAGCAGTGAATATGGCAGGGCAGGACAGCCCCAGCATTTT. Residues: CASSEYGRAGQPQHF.

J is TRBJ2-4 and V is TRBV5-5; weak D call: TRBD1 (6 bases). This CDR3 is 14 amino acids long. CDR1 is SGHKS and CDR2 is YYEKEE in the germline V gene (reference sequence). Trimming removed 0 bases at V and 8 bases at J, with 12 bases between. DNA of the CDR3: TGTGCCAGCAGCTTGGCCTGGGCAGGGGACATTCAGTACTTC. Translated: CASSLAWAGDIQYF.

The DNA for the CDR3 is TGTGCCACCAGTGATCCGGGGTACCTTCCGTTCTTC. This sequence encodes CATSDPGYLPFF. This chain links TRBV24-1 with TRBJ2-1, with D tentatively TRBD2 (5 bases). V was pared by 3 bases and J by 15 bases, with 14 bases between. The CDR3 length is 12 residues. The germline V gene encodes CDR1 KGHDR and CDR2 SFDVKD.

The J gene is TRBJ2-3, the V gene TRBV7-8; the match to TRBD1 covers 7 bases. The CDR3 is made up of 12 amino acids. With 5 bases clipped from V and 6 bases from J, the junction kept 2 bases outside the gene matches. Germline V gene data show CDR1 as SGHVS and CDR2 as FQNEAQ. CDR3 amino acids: CASSPDRDTQYF. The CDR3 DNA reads TGTGCCAGCAGCCCGGACAGGGATACGCAGTATTTT.

The CDR3 nucleotides read TGCGCCAGCAGCTTGGTCGGACTTGACCTCCACTTT. It is translated as CASSLVGLDLHF. This rearrangement joins TRBV5-1 to TRBJ1-6; no clear D gene. Germline values: CDR1 SGHRS, CDR2 YFSETQ. The CDR3 is 12 residues long. The germline V and J ends were trimmed by 0 bases and 15 bases, with 10 bases remaining between them.

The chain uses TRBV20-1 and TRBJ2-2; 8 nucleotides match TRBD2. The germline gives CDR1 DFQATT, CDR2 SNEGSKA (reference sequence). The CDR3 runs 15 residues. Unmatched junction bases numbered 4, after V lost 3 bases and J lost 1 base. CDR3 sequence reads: CSASLAGGNTGELFF. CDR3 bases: TGCAGTGCTAGTTTGGCGGGGGGGAACACCGGGGAGCTGTTTTTT.

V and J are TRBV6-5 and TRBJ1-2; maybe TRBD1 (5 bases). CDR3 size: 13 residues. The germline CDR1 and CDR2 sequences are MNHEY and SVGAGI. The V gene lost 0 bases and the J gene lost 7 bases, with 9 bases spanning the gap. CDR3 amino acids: CASSYSMQGGYTF. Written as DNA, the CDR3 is TGTGCCAGCAGTTACTCGATGCAGGGTGGCTACACCTTC.

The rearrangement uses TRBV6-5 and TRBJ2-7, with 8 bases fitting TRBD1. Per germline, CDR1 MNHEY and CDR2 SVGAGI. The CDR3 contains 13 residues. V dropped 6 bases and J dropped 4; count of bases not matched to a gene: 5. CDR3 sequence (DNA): TGTGCCAGCAGGGGACAGGTCGGGTACGAGCAGTACTTC. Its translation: CASRGQVGYEQYF.

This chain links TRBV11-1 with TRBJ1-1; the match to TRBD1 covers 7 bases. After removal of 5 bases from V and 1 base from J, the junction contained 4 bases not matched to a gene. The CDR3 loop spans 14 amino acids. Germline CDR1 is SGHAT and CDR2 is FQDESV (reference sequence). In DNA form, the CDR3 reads TGTGCCAGCAGCCTCAGGACAGGGAACACTGAAGCTTTCTTT. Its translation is CASSLRTGNTEAFF. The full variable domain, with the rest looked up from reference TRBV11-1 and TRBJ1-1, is EAEVAQSPRYKITEKSQAVAFWCDPISGHATLYWYRQILGQGPELLVQFQDESVVDDSQLPKDRFSAERLKGVDSTLKIQPAELGDSAMYLCASSLRTGNTEAFFGQGTRLTVV.